This T cell receptor (beta chain) originates from a study of Graves' ophthalmopathy and Graves' hyperthyroidism. About the study: Hyperthyroidism was classified as stable if no ophthalmopathy occurred within 18 months of follow-up.

The table lists this clonotype with a few counts. RNA transcripts were the template, and TCR beta CDR3 regions were amplified from them. Investigators did first-round RT-PCR with HTBI primers, then second-round multiplex PCR. Using its own MiXCR run on the multiplex PCR reads, TCRdb lists one record per CDR3 protein. The sample contains 560,000 or so distinct CDR3 sequences, 35% to 45% of which appear only once. Germline values: CDR1 SGHRS, CDR2 YFSETQ. V lost 4 bases, J lost 3 bases, and 11 bases lay in between. The CDR3 contains 13 residues. The clonotype comes from an adult man with Graves' hyperthyroidism. The sequenced material came from peripheral blood or thyroid tissue (not recorded which). The chain is built from TRBV5-1 and TRBJ2-7; TRBD2 might be the D (5 bases). This CDR3 reads CASSERVHYEQYF. The CDR3 nucleotides read TGCGCCAGCAGCGAGAGGGTTCACTACGAGCAGTACTTC.